A selection of T cell receptor beta chains follows, all from one sample in a study of CD8+CD57+ T cells in acquired aplastic anemia. TCRdb processed the reads anew with MiXCR; each CDR3 protein has one entry. The sample lists 400,000 to 500,000 distinct CDR3 sequences, roughly 68% seen once, with 3.5% to 4.5% in the top ten. Sequencing was carried out using sorted CD4+, CD8+, or CD8+CD57+ T cells (not recorded which) from PBMCs. These receptors all stem from a human donor in good health, serving as a control. Both conserved end residues are part of each CDR3. Each record gives: D gene, clone size, CDR3 length, V gene, J gene, CDR3 protein, CDR3 DNA. D genes are given only for firm matches. Size is stated for part of the rows, as once, few or many counts, or as a class when the clone is expanded.

d_call: TRBD1; clone_size: -; cdr3_length: 16; v_call: TRBV7-9; j_call: TRBJ1-5; cdr3_aa: CASSPGQGTALKLQHF; cdr3_nt: TGTGCCAGCAGCCCAGGACAGGGAACAGCACTGAAGCTTCAGCATTTT
d_call: -; clone_size: -; cdr3_length: 13; v_call: TRBV9; j_call: TRBJ2-2; cdr3_aa: CASSQQSPGGLFF; cdr3_nt: TGCGCCAGCAGCCAACAGTCCCCCGGGGGGCTGTTTTTT
d_call: -; clone_size: few; cdr3_length: 12; v_call: TRBV29-1; j_call: TRBJ1-2; cdr3_aa: CSVEAHNSGNTF; cdr3_nt: TGCAGCGTTGAAGCACACAACTCTGGAAACACCTTC
d_call: TRBD1; clone_size: -; cdr3_length: 15; v_call: TRBV7-9; j_call: TRBJ1-1; cdr3_aa: CASSPGQGRDAGYFF; cdr3_nt: TGTGCCAGCAGCCCCGGACAGGGCAGAGACGCTGGCTACTTCTTT
d_call: TRBD1; clone_size: few; cdr3_length: 13; v_call: TRBV19; j_call: TRBJ1-6; cdr3_aa: CASRSGGNSPLHF; cdr3_nt: TGTGCCAGTAGGTCAGGGGGAAATTCACCCCTCCACTTT
d_call: -; clone_size: -; cdr3_length: 12; v_call: TRBV10-3; j_call: TRBJ1-5; cdr3_aa: CATRTANQPQHF; cdr3_nt: TGTGCCACCAGGACAGCTAATCAGCCCCAGCATTTT
d_call: -; clone_size: -; cdr3_length: 13; v_call: TRBV7-2; j_call: TRBJ2-5; cdr3_aa: CASSLSALQTSYF; cdr3_nt: TGTGCTAGCAGCTTATCGGCTCTACAGACCTCGTACTTC
d_call: TRBD2; clone_size: -; cdr3_length: 18; v_call: TRBV9; j_call: TRBJ2-2; cdr3_aa: CASSPPWEGSGETGELFF; cdr3_nt: TGTGCCAGCAGCCCCCCGTGGGAGGGGTCAGGAGAGACCGGGGAGCTGTTTTTT
d_call: -; clone_size: once; cdr3_length: 13; v_call: TRBV9; j_call: TRBJ1-2; cdr3_aa: CASSFRVYDVYTF; cdr3_nt: TGTGCCAGCAGCTTCCGGGTTTACGATGTCTACACCTTC
d_call: -; clone_size: -; cdr3_length: 11; v_call: TRBV28; j_call: TRBJ1-2; cdr3_aa: CASRSSVGSTF; cdr3_nt: TGTGCCAGCAGGTCGTCGGTAGGCAGTACCTTC